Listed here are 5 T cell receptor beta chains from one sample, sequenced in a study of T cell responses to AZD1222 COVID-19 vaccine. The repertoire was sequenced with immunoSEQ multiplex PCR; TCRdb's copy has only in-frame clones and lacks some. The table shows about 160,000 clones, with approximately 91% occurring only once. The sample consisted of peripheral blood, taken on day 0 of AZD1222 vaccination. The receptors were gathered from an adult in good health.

The CDR3, as DNA: TGTGCCAGCATCGCGGACAGAAACTATGGCTACACCTTC. This gives the protein CASIADRNYGYTF. The chain has TRBV2 and TRBJ1-2, with D perhaps TRBD1 (6 bases). The CDR3 runs 13 residues. From germline, CDR1 is SNHLY and CDR2 FYNNEI. V was cut by 7 bases and J by 2 bases, with 11 bases left in between.

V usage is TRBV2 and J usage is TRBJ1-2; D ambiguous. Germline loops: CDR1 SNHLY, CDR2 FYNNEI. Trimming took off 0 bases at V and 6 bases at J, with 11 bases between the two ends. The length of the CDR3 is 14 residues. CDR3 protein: CASSEAGQGNGYTF. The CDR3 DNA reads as TGTGCCAGCAGTGAAGCGGGCCAAGGGAATGGCTACACCTTC.

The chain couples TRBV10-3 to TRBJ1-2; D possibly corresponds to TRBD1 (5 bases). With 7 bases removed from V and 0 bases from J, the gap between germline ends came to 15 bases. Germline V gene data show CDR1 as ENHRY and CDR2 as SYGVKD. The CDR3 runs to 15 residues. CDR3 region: CAIKRDFTANYGYTF. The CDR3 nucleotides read TGTGCCATCAAAAGGGACTTCACGGCTAACTATGGCTACACCTTC.

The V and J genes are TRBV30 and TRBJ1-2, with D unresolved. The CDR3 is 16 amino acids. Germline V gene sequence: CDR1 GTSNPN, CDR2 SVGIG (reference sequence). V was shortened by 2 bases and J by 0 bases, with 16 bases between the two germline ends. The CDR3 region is CAWSRRRWEANYGYTF. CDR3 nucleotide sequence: TGTGCCTGGAGTAGGCGGCGGTGGGAAGCTAACTATGGCTACACCTTC.

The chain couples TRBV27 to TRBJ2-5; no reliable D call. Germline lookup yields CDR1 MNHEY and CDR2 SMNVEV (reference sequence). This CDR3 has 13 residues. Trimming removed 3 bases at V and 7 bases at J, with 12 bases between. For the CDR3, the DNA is TGTGCCAGCAGTTTGGGTTCGATGGGGACCCAGTACTTC. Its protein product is CASSLGSMGTQYF.